The 15 T cell receptor beta chains below were found in one sample sequenced in a study of control samples from healthy donors and cancer patients (dated by TCRdb to the early 2020s). Library method: the immunoSEQ multiplex PCR assay. This immuneACCESS table, as held by TCRdb, lists in-frame sequences with V and J called but not all clones. Of the missing ones, under half trace to an unresolved V gene in checked studies; the others have no known cause. Within this sample are almost 90,000 clones, with approximately 87% of them counted one time only. The ten largest clones take up 2% to 2.5% of the sample. The source material was blood. Receptor source: a woman in her forties in good health.

The chain is built from TRBV30 and TRBJ1-2, with 7 bases matching TRBD1. Germline V gene lookup returns CDR1 GTSNPN and CDR2 SVGIG (reference sequence). The CDR3 runs 12 residues. J was trimmed by 7 bases and V by 8 bases; bases with no gene match: 10. CDR3 amino acids: CAGPSDRVGYTF. DNA for the CDR3: TGTGCCGGCCCAAGCGACAGGGTTGGCTACACCTTC.

In the case of this clone: In the same sample, other DNA sequences code for this CDR3. This chain links TRBV9 with TRBJ2-5; 10 bases match TRBD2. V lost 1 base and J lost 5; bases outside the gene matches: 5. Germline loops: CDR1 SGDLS, CDR2 YYNGEE. The CDR3 loop spans 15 amino acids. The CDR3 nucleotides read TGTGCCAGCAGCGTACAAGCGGGGGGGCCGGAGACCCAGTACTTC. This encodes CASSVQAGGPETQYF.

The chain links TRBV7-3 to TRBJ2-7; 8 positions agree with TRBD1. There are 15 residues in the CDR3. V gave up 2 bases and J gave up 6 bases; unmatched junction bases: 9. Germline assignment: CDR1 SGHTA and CDR2 FQGTGA. The CDR3 here is CASSLSGQAMSEQYF. The DNA for the CDR3 is TGTGCCAGCAGCTTATCGGGACAGGCAATGAGCGAGCAGTACTTC.

This clone was recorded once. The chain couples TRBV10-1 to TRBJ2-7; D gene ambiguous. The V and J ends lost 1 base and 1 base respectively, with 5 bases between them. Per the germline V gene, CDR1 is WNHNN and CDR2 is SYGVQD (reference sequence). There are 13 residues in the CDR3. CDR3 nucleotide sequence: TGCGCCAGCAGTGAGTTTGAGTCCTACGAGCAGTACTTC. Its protein is CASSEFESYEQYF.

Here the CDR3 reads CASSLVLPGTDTQYF. In nucleotides, the CDR3 is TGTGCCAGCAGCTTGGTACTACCGGGCACAGATACGCAGTATTTT. The chain combines TRBV5-6 with TRBJ2-3; no firm D call. This CDR3 region has 15 residues. Germline assignment: CDR1 SGHDT and CDR2 YYEEEE. V lost 0 bases to trimming and J lost 1 base, with 9 bases between them. Full variable domain (missing parts from reference TRBV5-6 and TRBJ2-3): DAGVTQSPTHLIKTRGQQVTLRCSPKSGHDTVSWYQQALGQGPQFIFQYYEEEERQRGNFPDRFSGHQFPNYSSELNVNALLLGDSALYLCASSLVLPGTDTQYFGPGTRLTVL.

The chain employs TRBV6-5 and TRBJ1-2; D gene unclear. The CDR3 totals 13 residues. Germline V gives CDR1 MNHEY, CDR2 SVGAGI. Trimming took 7 bases from V and 7 from J, leaving 16 bases between them. CDR3: CASIARVAGGYTF. Written as DNA, the CDR3 is TGTGCCAGCATTGCCCGGGTAGCGGGTGGCTACACCTTC.

The rearrangement links TRBV6-5 to TRBJ2-1; D is possibly TRBD2 (5 bases). This CDR3 region has 15 residues. Germline V gene sequence: CDR1 MNHEY, CDR2 SVGAGI. V was shortened by 6 bases and J by 6 bases, with 18 bases between the two germline ends. CDR3 sequence reads: CASSLGLGQLNEQFF. CDR3 nucleotide sequence: TGTGCCAGCAGCCTAGGACTGGGCCAACTCAATGAGCAGTTCTTC.

V gene TRBV19 combines with J gene TRBJ1-1; 9 bases are shared with TRBD1. Germline-derived CDR1 and CDR2 are LNHDA and SQIVND (reference sequence). V dropped 4 bases and J dropped 4; count of bases not matched to a gene: 10. The CDR3 length is 16 residues. CDR3 bases: TGTGCCAGTAGTACCCCCGGGGACAGGGTAAGCACTGAAGCTTTCTTT. It translates to CASSTPGDRVSTEAFF.

J is TRBJ2-3 and V is TRBV9; 7 bases line up with TRBD2. Germline V lookup: CDR1 SGDLS, CDR2 YYNGEE. This CDR3 is 17 amino acids long. V was clipped by 3 bases and J by 1 base; unmatched bases: 11. The CDR3 region is CASSAKFTSVGTDTQYF. Written as DNA, the CDR3 is TGTGCCAGCAGCGCTAAATTCACTAGCGTCGGCACAGATACGCAGTATTTT.

CDR3 in DNA: TGTGCCAGCAGCGTAGGCTTACAGGGAAGCGGAAAGACCCAGTACTTC. This gives the protein CASSVGLQGSGKTQYF. This chain joins TRBV9 and TRBJ2-5; a possible D gene is TRBD1 (6 bases). This CDR3 contains 16 residues. V was shortened by 0 bases and J by 6 bases, with 18 bases between the two germline ends. CDR1 and CDR2 (germline): SGDLS, YYNGEE.

A few counts support this clone. V gene TRBV5-1 combines with J gene TRBJ1-5; a possible D gene is TRBD1 (5 bases). The V and J ends lost 0 bases and 2 bases respectively, with 6 bases between them. The germline V gene encodes CDR1 SGHRS and CDR2 YFSETQ. The CDR3 contains 14 residues. CDR3: CASSLGGGNQPQHF. CDR3 nucleotides: TGCGCCAGCAGCTTGGGGGGGGGCAATCAGCCCCAGCATTTT.

The CDR3 reads CAISESTGNSYEQYF. The CDR3 DNA sequence: TGTGCCATCAGTGAGTCAACCGGGAACTCCTACGAGCAGTACTTC. This chain links TRBV10-3 with TRBJ2-7, with D perhaps matching TRBD2 (5 bases). CDR1 and CDR2 from the germline V gene are ENHRY and SYGVKD. V lost 0 bases to trimming and J lost 0 bases, with 9 bases between them. The CDR3 totals 15 residues.

The gene calls are TRBV15 and TRBJ2-7, with TRBD1 matching 11 bases. The germline gives CDR1 LNHNV, CDR2 YYDKDF (reference sequence). After removal of 0 bases from V and 7 bases from J, the junction contained 11 bases not matched to a gene. The CDR3 runs 17 residues. The CDR3 region has the DNA TGTGCCACCAGCAGAGATACTAGTGGGACAGGGGGGAGGGAGCAGTACTTC. Protein: CATSRDTSGTGGREQYF.

This rearrangement joins TRBV6-4 to TRBJ2-3; D ambiguous. The germline V gene has CDR1 MRHNA and CDR2 SNTAGT. The CDR3 is 13 residues long. The germline V and J ends were trimmed by 3 bases and 2 bases, with 6 bases remaining between them. The CDR3 DNA follows: TGTGCCAGCAGTGAATGGGACACAGATACGCAGTATTTT. Protein: CASSEWDTDTQYF.

This chain links TRBV10-3 with TRBJ2-7; 7 bases fit TRBD2. The J segment lost 4 bases and the V segment lost 4 bases, leaving 10 bases of the junction unmatched. The CDR3 loop spans 15 amino acids. Germline-derived CDR1 and CDR2 are ENHRY and SYGVKD. DNA for the CDR3: TGTGCCATCAGTGGGGGAGGGCTCCTTTCTTACGAGCAGTACTTC. This sequence encodes CAISGGGLLSYEQYF.